This T cell receptor (beta chain) derives from a study of monozygotic twins with inflammatory bowel disease. Study conclusions and caveats: Healthy twins shared more clonotypes with others than IBD patients, most markedly active ones.

Note on this clonotype: Its target is unknown.

A 6-nucleotide sample barcode was carried by the UMIs, which template switching added. Reanalyzing the 5' RACE reads, TCRdb keeps one entry per CDR3 protein, without DNA. This repertoire includes about 380,000 distinct CDR3 sequences. This TCR was recovered from a human donor with ulcerative colitis or Crohn's disease, or a healthy co-twin of an affected twin (not recorded which). The sample was blood.

The CDR3 protein is CASSLLAGANTGELFF. The rearrangement joins TRBV7-2 to TRBJ2-2; TCRdb's D call of TRBD2 is untestable without DNA. Per the germline V gene, CDR1 is SGHTA and CDR2 is FQGNSA. CDR3 length equals 16 residues.